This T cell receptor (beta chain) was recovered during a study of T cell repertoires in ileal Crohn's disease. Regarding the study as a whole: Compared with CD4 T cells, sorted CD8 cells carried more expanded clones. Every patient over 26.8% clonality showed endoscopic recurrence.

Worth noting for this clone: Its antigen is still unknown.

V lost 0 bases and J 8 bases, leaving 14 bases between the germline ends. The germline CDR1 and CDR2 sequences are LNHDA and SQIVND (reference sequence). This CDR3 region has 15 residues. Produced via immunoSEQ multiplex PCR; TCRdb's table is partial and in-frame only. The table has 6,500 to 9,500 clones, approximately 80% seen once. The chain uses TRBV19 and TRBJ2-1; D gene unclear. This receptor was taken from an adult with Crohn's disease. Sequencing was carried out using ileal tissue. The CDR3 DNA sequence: TGTGCCAGTAGTATAGACCTGGGCCCCCCCCATGAGCAGTTCTTC. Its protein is CASSIDLGPPHEQFF. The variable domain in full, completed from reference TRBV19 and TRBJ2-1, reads DGGITQSPKYLFRKEGQNVTLSCEQNLNHDAMYWYRQDPGQGLRLIYYSQIVNDFQKGDIAEGYSVSREKKESFPLTVTSAQKNPTAFYLCASSIDLGPPHEQFFGPGTRLTVL.